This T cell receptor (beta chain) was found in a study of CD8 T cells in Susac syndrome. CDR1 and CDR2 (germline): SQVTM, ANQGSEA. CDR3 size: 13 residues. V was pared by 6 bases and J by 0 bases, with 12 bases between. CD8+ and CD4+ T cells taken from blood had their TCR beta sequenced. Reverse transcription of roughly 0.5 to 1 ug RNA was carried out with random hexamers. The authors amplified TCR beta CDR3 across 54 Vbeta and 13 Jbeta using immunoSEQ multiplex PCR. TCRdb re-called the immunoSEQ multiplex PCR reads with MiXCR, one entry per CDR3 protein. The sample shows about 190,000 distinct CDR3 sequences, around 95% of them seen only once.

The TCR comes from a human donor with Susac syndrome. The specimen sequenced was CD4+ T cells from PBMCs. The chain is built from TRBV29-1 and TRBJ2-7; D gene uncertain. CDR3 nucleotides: TGCAGCGTATACAGCCCCCTCTCCTACGAGCAGTACTTC. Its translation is CSVYSPLSYEQYF.